This T cell receptor beta chain was identified during a study of vaccination and CD4 T cells after COVID-19. In the study overall: Treatment of control cultures consisted of a CEFX pool, an HIV-1 Nef pool, or no peptide.

This clonotype was detected a few times. What it binds is unknown. V dropped 5 bases and J dropped 0 bases, with 16 bases sitting between them. This CDR3 is built from 16 residues. Germline CDR1 MDHEN, CDR2 SYDVKM. At the Johns Hopkins FTIC core, DNA taken from cultured CD4+ T cells was sequenced by way of the Oncomine TCR Beta short-read assay. TCRdb recomputed calls from the PCR reads with MiXCR, one row per CDR3 protein. Of some 6,900 distinct CDR3 sequences in the sample, around 19% are singletons; the top ten hold around 21%. Sample treatment: roughly 10-day PBMC culture with coronavirus spike peptide pools or control peptides (ViraFEST assay). With peptide pools, ViraFEST first expanded antigen-specific T cells and afterwards sequenced their TCRs.

The TCR was taken from a human donor who had recovered from COVID-19. This chain uses TRBV28 with TRBJ2-5, with D possibly being TRBD2 (5 bases). The sample taken for sequencing was CD4+ T cells from blood, cultured in vitro. CDR3 residues: CASSPADSAHQETQYF. The CDR3 nucleotides read TGTGCCAGCAGTCCCGCGGACTCCGCCCACCAAGAGACCCAGTACTTC.